Listed here are 16 T cell receptor beta chains from one sample, sequenced in a study of T-cell reconstitution after alpha-beta-depleted transplantation in children (dated by TCRdb to the mid-2010s). This sample's treatment or condition label indicates: allogeneic hematopoietic cell transplantation with graft depleted of TCRalphabeta T cells and CD19 B cells. Library method: PCR. Sequencing used an Illumina HiSeq 2500. TCR libraries were prepared with molecular barcoding, using unique molecular identifiers to normalize TCRbeta repertoire quantification. The raw public reads went through TCRdb reprocessing: fastp at Q25, MiXCR clone calling, in-frame beta chains kept. Here each entry gathers all rows of one CDR3 protein and keeps the most common genes and DNA. This sample is represented by over 200,000 distinct CDR3 sequences; about 8.2% of them were singletons. The top ten clonotypes cover 35% of the sample.

The specimen was PBMCs, mostly from graft donor cells, collected 360 days after TCRalphabeta/CD19-depleted stem cell transplant. Receptors originate from a male patient aged 2 to 10 who had a stem cell transplant for acute myeloid leukemia, so the T cells may come from the graft donor.

Many counts were recorded for this clonotype. This chain links TRBV20-1 with TRBJ2-1, with 9 bases aligning to TRBD2. With 2 bases clipped from V and 3 bases from J, the junction kept 5 bases outside the gene matches. Germline V gene lookup returns CDR1 DFQATT and CDR2 SNEGSKA (reference sequence). The CDR3 is 15 amino acids. As DNA, the CDR3 is TGCAGTGCTAGAATGGGCGGGGGGGACTACAATGAGCAGTTCTTC. As protein: CSARMGGGDYNEQFF.

This clonotype was seen more than once but under ten times. The rearrangement joins TRBV5-1 to TRBJ1-2, with D possibly being TRBD1 (5 bases). This CDR3 comprises 12 residues. V lost 4 bases and J 6 bases, leaving 10 bases between the germline ends. Germline assignment: CDR1 SGHRS and CDR2 YFSETQ. Here the CDR3 reads CASSPKTDGYTF. CDR3 DNA sequence: TGCGCCAGCAGCCCTAAGACAGATGGCTACACCTTC.

This chain's CDR3 is CATSRETGGVAYNEQFF. The CDR3 nucleotides are TGTGCCACCAGCAGAGAAACAGGGGGCGTCGCCTACAATGAGCAGTTCTTC. The V and J genes are TRBV15 and TRBJ2-1; 9 nucleotides align to TRBD1. J was trimmed by 2 bases and V by 0 bases; bases with no gene match: 5. The CDR3 has 17 residues. Looked up from germline, CDR1 is LNHNV and CDR2 is YYDKDF (reference sequence).

This clonotype was detected a few times. The chain couples TRBV12-3 or TRBV12-4 to TRBJ2-7, with unresolved D. The CDR3 is 12 residues long. Trimming removed 3 bases from V and 5 bases from J, with 8 bases in between. CDR3 coding DNA: TGTGCCAGCAGTTTCGACCGGGACGAGCAGTACGTC. It translates to CASSFDRDEQYV.

This clonotype was counted between two and nine times. The V gene is TRBV5-1, the J gene TRBJ2-7, with D maybe TRBD2 (5 bases). This CDR3 has 14 amino acids. With 5 bases removed from V and 2 bases from J, the gap between germline ends came to 14 bases. In germline, CDR1 is SGHRS, CDR2 YFSETQ. The CDR3 DNA is TGCGCCAGCAGTAATACAGCGGTGACCTACGAGCAGTACGTC. Translation gives CASSNTAVTYEQYV.

The rearrangement joins TRBV4-2 to TRBJ2-3; D is possibly TRBD2 (5 bases). Germline-derived CDR1 and CDR2 are LGHNA and YNFKEQ. The CDR3 sequence is 19 residues long. Trimming pared 4 bases from V and 0 bases from J, leaving 23 bases between. CDR3 bases: TGTGCCAGCAGCCCAGAAGACGGAGGCTTGCTAGCTAGCACAGATACGCAGTATTTT. Its translation: CASSPEDGGLLASTDTQYF.

This clonotype was seen many times. The chain recombines TRBV20-1 with TRBJ2-2; D is ambiguous. Looked up from germline, CDR1 is DFQATT and CDR2 is SNEGSKA (reference sequence). The CDR3 contains 14 residues. V lost 3 bases and J 4 bases, leaving 12 bases between the germline ends. In DNA, the CDR3 is TGCAGTGCTAGCGAGTCCTCGGGCACCGGGGAGCTGTTTTTT. Its protein product is CSASESSGTGELFF.

This clonotype was seen only a few times. In DNA form, the CDR3 reads TGTGCCAGCAGTCGCGCCAGGGTCAGCCCCCAGCATTTT. Translating gives CASSRARVSPQHF. The V gene is TRBV12-3 or TRBV12-4, the J gene TRBJ1-5, with D perhaps matching TRBD1 (5 bases). This CDR3 has 13 amino acids. V shed 5 bases and J shed 10 bases, with 15 bases lying between them.

The sample holds many counts of this clonotype. J is TRBJ2-2 and V is TRBV29-1, with TRBD2 identical over 11 bases. Germline CDR1 SQVTM, CDR2 ANQGSEA. Trimming cost V 7 bases and J 3 bases; bases outside gene matches: 7. This CDR3 is 15 amino acids long. CDR3 residues: CSAKLAGVDTGELFF. CDR3 sequence (DNA): TGCAGCGCCAAACTAGCGGGAGTTGACACCGGGGAGCTGTTTTTT.

This clonotype was counted a few times. The V and J genes are TRBV7-2 and TRBJ2-3; D gene ambiguous. Germline V gene sequence: CDR1 SGHTA, CDR2 FQGNSA. This CDR3 spans 17 amino acids. V gave up 2 bases and J gave up 2 bases, with 17 bases separating them. This CDR3 reads CASSLRQQPNPTDTQYF. In nucleotides, the CDR3 is TGTGCCAGCAGCTTAAGGCAGCAGCCTAACCCCACAGATACGCAGTATTTT.

This clonotype was observed at least ten times. J is TRBJ2-1 and V is TRBV20-1, with 8 bases fitting TRBD1. V was clipped by 1 base and J by 8 bases; unmatched bases: 1. The germline V gene encodes CDR1 DFQATT and CDR2 SNEGSKA (reference sequence). This CDR3 contains 12 residues. In nucleotides, the CDR3 is TGCAGTGCTAGAGCCAGGGGGCATGAGCAGTTCTTC. Amino acids: CSARARGHEQFF.

The sample holds a few counts of this clonotype. The V and J genes are TRBV3-1 and TRBJ2-2; 7 positions match TRBD2. V shed 6 bases and J 6 bases; nucleotides not matched to a gene: 13. The CDR3 has 16 amino acids. Germline V gene data show CDR1 as LGHDT and CDR2 as YNNKEL (reference sequence). The CDR3 spells CASRSPQAGLSGELFF. CDR3 DNA: TGTGCCAGCAGGTCTCCCCAAGCGGGGTTATCCGGGGAGCTGTTTTTT. Complete variable domain (other parts from reference TRBV3-1 and TRBJ2-2): DTAVSQTPKYLVTQMGNDKSIKCEQNLGHDTMYWYKQDSKKFLKIMFSYNNKELIINETVPNRFSPKSPDKAHLNLHINSLELGDSAVYFCASRSPQAGLSGELFFGEGSRLTVL.

This clonotype was seen a few times. The chain couples TRBV7-9 to TRBJ2-1; D gene uncertain. V lost 1 base to trimming and J lost 0 bases, with 13 bases between them. Per the germline V gene, CDR1 is SEHNR and CDR2 is FQNEAQ (reference sequence). This CDR3 has 17 residues. The CDR3, as DNA: TGTGCCAGCAGCTTAGGGTTAGGGTTGAGCTCCTACAATGAGCAGTTCTTC. It codes for CASSLGLGLSSYNEQFF.

CDR3 region: CASSLFRNEKLFF. CDR3 coding DNA: TGTGCCAGCAGTTTATTCCGGAATGAAAAACTGTTTTTT. J is TRBJ1-4 and V is TRBV27; D ambiguous. The germline V gene encodes CDR1 MNHEY and CDR2 SMNVEV (reference sequence). The CDR3 spans 13 residues. Trimming pared 1 base from V and 5 bases from J, leaving 5 bases between.

At least ten counts were recorded for this clonotype. The chain combines TRBV29-1 with TRBJ2-3; TRBD2 matches 8 bases. The CDR3 contains 16 residues. J was trimmed by 12 bases and V by 0 bases; bases with no gene match: 17. CDR1 is SQVTM, CDR2 ANQGSEA, per germline. CDR3: CSVEDPRAPGGLLQYF. The DNA for the CDR3 is TGCAGCGTTGAAGATCCCCGCGCCCCGGGAGGGCTGTTACAGTATTTT.

This clonotype has only a few counts. The chain employs TRBV28 and TRBJ2-7; 9 positions match TRBD1. From germline, CDR1 is MDHEN and CDR2 SYDVKM. The junction had 8 bases not matched to a gene; V was cut back by 7 bases and J by 4 bases. This CDR3 contains 14 residues. The CDR3 DNA reads TGTGCCAGCACCCCCGGGACAGGGACATACGAGCAGTACGTC. The encoded protein is CASTPGTGTYEQYV.